This T cell receptor (beta chain) was identified in a study of blood T cell repertoires in COVID-19. Study summary: Samples taken during acute and convalescent COVID-19 were collected in the United States, Italy and Spain. Sources were T cells, B-cell-depleted T cells, or PBMCs; the material itself was cDNA or gDNA.

In the original processing: For nucleated cells, counts were estimated from reference gene primer amplification. Only in-frame clones appear in the TCRdb table, and some are missing; sequencing was by immunoSEQ multiplex PCR. V and J calls and clone size are given by that table; D and trimming were obtained from the DNA. The sample shows more than 300,000 clones, over 70% of them seen only once. During active infection, Seattle patients enrolled and were then monitored through disease. The source material was peripheral blood. The receptor comes from a woman in her forties or fifties with COVID-19, enrolled during active disease.

Here the CDR3 reads CAIGVLGYGANVLTF. CDR3 nucleotide sequence: TGTGCCATCGGGGTGCTCGGGTATGGGGCCAACGTCCTGACTTTC. The J gene is TRBJ2-6, the V gene TRBV19; TRBD2 might be the D (5 bases). The V gene's germline CDR1 is LNHDA and CDR2 SQIVND (reference sequence). CDR3 length equals 15 residues. Trimming took off 10 bases at V and 3 bases at J, with 16 bases between the two ends.